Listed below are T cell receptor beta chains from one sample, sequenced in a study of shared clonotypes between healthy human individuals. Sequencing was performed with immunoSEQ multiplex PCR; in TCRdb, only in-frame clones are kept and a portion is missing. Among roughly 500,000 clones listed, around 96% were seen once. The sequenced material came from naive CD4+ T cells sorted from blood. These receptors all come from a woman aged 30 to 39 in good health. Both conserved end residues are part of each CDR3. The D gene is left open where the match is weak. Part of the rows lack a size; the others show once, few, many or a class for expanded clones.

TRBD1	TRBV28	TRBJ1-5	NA	TGCGCCAGCAGTAGCGCGACACAGGGGCTCCCATACAACCAGCCCCAGCATTTT	CASSSATQGLPYNQPQHF
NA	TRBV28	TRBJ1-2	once	TGTGCCAGCACCTTGATAGGGGGACGAGTGACCCCTGACGGCTACACCTTC	CASTLIGGRVTPDGYTF
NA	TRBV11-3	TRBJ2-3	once	TGTGCCAGCAGCTTAAGGAGGGGGGATACGCAGTATTTT	CASSLRRGDTQYF
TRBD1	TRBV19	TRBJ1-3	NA	TGTGCCAGCCGACAGGGTTCTGGAAACACCATATATTTT	CASRQGSGNTIYF
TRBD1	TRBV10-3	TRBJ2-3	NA	TGTGCCATCACCGCCGGGACAGGGATCGCAGATACGCAGTATTTT	CAITAGTGIADTQYF
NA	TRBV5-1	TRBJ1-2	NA	TGCGCCAGCAGCTTGCGGGCGAGCTATGGCTACACCTTC	CASSLRASYGYTF
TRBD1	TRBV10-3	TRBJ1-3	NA	TGTGCCATCAGTGACGGGCAGGGGGGCGGAAACACCATATATTTT	CAISDGQGGGNTIYF
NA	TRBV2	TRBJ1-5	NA	TGTGCCAGCAGTCCCAGGATCAATCAGCCCCAGCATTTT	CASSPRINQPQHF
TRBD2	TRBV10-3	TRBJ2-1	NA	TGTGCCATAAACAACGAGATGGCGGGAGGTGAGCAGTTCTTC	CAINNEMAGGEQFF
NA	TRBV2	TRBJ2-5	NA	TGTGCCACCAGAGGGACGGTACAAGAGACCCAGTACTTC	CATRGTVQETQYF
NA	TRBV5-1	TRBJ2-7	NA	TGCGCCAGCAGCTTTGAAGGCTACGAGCAGTACTTC	CASSFEGYEQYF
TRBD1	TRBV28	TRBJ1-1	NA	TGTGCCAGCAAAAGGGACAGGGTCACTGAAGCTTTCTTT	CASKRDRVTEAFF